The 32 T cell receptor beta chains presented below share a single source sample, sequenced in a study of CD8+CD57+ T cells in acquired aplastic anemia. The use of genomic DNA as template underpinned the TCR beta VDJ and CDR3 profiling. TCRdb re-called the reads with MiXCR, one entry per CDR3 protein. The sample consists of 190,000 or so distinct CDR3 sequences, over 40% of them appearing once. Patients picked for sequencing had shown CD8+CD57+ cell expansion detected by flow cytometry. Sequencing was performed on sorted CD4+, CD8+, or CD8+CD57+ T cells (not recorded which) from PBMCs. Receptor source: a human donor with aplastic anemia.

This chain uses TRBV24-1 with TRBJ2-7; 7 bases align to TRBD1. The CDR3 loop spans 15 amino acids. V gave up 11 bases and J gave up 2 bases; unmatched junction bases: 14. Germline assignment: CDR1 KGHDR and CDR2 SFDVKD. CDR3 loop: CASSPVGQTAYEQYF. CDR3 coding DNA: TGTGCCAGCTCACCGGTGGGACAGACTGCCTACGAGCAGTACTTC.

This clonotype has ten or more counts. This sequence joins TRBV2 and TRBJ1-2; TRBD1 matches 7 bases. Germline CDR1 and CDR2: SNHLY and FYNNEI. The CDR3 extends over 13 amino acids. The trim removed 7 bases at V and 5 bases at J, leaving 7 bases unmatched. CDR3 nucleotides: TGTGCCAGCAACCCGACAGGGCCTTATGGCTACACCTTC. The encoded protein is CASNPTGPYGYTF.

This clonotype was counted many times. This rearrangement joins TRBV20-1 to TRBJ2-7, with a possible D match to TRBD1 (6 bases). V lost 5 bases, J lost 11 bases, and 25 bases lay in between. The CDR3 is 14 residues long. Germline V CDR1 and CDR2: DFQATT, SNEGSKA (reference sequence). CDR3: CSAVNQGPSRVEYF. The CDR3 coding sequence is TGCAGTGCTGTCAACCAGGGGCCGAGCAGAGTGGAGTACTTC.

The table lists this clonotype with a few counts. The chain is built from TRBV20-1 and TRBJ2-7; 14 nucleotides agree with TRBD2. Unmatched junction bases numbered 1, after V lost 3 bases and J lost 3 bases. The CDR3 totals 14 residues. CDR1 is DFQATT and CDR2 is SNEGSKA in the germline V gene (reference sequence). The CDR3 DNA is TGCAGTGCTAGGGGACTAGCGGGAGACTACGAGCAGTACTTC. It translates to CSARGLAGDYEQYF.

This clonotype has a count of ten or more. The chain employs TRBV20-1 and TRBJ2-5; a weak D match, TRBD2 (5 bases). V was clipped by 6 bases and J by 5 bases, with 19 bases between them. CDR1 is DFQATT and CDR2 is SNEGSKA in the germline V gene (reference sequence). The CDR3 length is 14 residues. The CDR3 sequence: CSATPAARRETQYF. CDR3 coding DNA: TGCAGTGCCACCCCCGCCGCCAGGAGGGAGACCCAGTACTTC.

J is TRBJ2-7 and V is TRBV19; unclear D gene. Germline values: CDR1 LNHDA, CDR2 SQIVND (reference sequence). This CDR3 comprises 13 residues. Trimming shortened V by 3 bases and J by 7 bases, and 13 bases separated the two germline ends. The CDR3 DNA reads TGTGCCAGTAGTATTCTTGATAGTCGGGAGCAGTACTTC. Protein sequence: CASSILDSREQYF.

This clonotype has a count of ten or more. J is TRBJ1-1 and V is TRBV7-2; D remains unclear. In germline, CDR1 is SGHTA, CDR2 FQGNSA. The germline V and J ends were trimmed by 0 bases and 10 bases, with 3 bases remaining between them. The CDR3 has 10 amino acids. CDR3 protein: CASSLAGAFF. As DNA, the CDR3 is TGTGCCAGCAGCTTAGCGGGAGCTTTCTTT. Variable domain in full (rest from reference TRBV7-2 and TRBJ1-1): GAGVSQSPSNKVTEKGKDVELRCDPISGHTALYWYRQSLGQGLEFLIYFQGNSAPDKSGLPSDRFSAERTGGSVSTLTIQRTQQEDSAVYLCASSLAGAFFGQGTRLTVV.

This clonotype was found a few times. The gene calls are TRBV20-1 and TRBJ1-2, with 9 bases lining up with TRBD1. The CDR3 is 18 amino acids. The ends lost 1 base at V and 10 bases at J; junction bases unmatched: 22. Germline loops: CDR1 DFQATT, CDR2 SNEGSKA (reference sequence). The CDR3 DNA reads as TGCAGTGCTAGAGGAGATACATGGACAGGGGCGCCGGTTTTGGACTACACCTTC. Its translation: CSARGDTWTGAPVLDYTF.

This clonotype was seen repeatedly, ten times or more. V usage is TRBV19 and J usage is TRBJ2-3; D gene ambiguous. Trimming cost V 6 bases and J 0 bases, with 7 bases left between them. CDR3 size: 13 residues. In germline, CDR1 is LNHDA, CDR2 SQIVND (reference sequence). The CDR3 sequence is CASRKTSTDTQYF. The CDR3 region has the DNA TGTGCCAGTAGGAAGACTAGCACAGATACGCAGTATTTT. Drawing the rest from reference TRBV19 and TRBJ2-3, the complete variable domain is DGGITQSPKYLFRKEGQNVTLSCEQNLNHDAMYWYRQDPGQGLRLIYYSQIVNDFQKGDIAEGYSVSREKKESFPLTVTSAQKNPTAFYLCASRKTSTDTQYFGPGTRLTVL.

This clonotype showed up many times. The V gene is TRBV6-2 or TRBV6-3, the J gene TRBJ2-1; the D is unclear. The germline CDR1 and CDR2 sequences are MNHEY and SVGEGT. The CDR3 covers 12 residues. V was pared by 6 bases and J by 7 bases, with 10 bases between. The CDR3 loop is CASRKPRNEQFF. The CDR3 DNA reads TGTGCCAGCAGGAAACCAAGGAATGAGCAGTTCTTC.

The DNA for the CDR3 is TGTGCCAGTAGCCGGGGACAGGGTTACGAGCAGTACTTC. This codes for CASSRGQGYEQYF. The chain couples TRBV19 to TRBJ2-7; 9 bases are shared with TRBD1. This CDR3 spans 13 amino acids. Germline CDR1 and CDR2: LNHDA and SQIVND (reference sequence). Trimming at V came to 6 bases and at J to 4 bases, leaving 4 bases not matched to a gene.

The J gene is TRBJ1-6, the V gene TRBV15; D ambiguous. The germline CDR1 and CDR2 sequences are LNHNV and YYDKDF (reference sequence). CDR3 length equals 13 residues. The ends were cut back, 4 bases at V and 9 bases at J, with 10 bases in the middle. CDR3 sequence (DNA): TGTGCCACCAGCACTAGTGACTTTTCACCCCTCCACTTT. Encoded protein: CATSTSDFSPLHF.

The CDR3 loop is CSVQGSTEAFF. CDR3 in DNA: TGCAGCGTTCAGGGCAGCACTGAAGCTTTCTTT. This sequence joins TRBV29-1 and TRBJ1-1; tentatively, D is TRBD1 (5 bases). Germline values: CDR1 SQVTM, CDR2 ANQGSEA. This CDR3 has 11 residues. V gave up 5 bases and J gave up 4 bases, with 8 bases separating them.

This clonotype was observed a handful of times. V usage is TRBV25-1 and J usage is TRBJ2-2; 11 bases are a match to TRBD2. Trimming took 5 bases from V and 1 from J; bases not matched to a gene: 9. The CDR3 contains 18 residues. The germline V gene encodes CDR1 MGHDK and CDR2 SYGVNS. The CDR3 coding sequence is TGTGCCAGCAGTCCGTATTCCGGGACTAGCGGGAACACCGGGGAGCTGTTTTTT. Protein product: CASSPYSGTSGNTGELFF. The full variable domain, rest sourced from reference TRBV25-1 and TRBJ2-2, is EADIYQTPRYLVIGTGKKITLECSQTMGHDKMYWYQQDPGMELHLIHYSYGVNSTEKGDLSSESTVSRIRTEHFPLTLESARPSHTSQYLCASSPYSGTSGNTGELFFGEGSRLTVL.

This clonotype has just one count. The CDR3 region is CATSDPQGFDTQYF. The CDR3 DNA follows: TGTGCCACCAGTGATCCACAGGGTTTCGATACGCAGTATTTT. The V gene is TRBV24-1, the J gene TRBJ2-3; TRBD1 is a possible D gene (6 bases). Trimming shortened V by 3 bases and J by 6 bases, and 12 bases separated the two germline ends. The germline V gene encodes CDR1 KGHDR and CDR2 SFDVKD. The CDR3 loop spans 14 amino acids.

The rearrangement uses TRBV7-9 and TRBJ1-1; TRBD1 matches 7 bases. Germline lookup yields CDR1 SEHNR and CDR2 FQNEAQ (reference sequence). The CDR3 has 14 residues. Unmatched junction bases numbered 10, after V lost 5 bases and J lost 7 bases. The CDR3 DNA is TGTGCCAGCAGCGACAATTCCAGGGGGGGTGAAGCTTTCTTT. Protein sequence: CASSDNSRGGEAFF.

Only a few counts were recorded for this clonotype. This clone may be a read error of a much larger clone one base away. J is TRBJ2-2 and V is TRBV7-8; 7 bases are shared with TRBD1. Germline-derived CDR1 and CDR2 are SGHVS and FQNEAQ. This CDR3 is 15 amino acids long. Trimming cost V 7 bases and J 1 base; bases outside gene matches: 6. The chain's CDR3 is CASIDRARNTGELFF. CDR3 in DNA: TGTGCCAGCATCGACAGGGCCAGGAACACCGGGGAGCTGTTTTTT.

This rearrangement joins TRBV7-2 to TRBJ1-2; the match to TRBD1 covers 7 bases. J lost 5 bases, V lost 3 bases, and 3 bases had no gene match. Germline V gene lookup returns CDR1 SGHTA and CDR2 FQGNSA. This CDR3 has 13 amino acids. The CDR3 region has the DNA TGTGCCAGCAGCTTGGGACAGCGATATGGCTACACCTTC. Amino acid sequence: CASSLGQRYGYTF.

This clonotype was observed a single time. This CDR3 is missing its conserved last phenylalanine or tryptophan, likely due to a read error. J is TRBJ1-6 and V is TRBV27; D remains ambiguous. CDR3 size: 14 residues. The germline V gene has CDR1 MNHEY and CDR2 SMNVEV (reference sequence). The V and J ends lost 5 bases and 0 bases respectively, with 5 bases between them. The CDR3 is CASSPSSYNSPLHL. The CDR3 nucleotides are TGTGCCAGCAGTCCGAGCTCCTATAATTCACCCCTCCACCTT.

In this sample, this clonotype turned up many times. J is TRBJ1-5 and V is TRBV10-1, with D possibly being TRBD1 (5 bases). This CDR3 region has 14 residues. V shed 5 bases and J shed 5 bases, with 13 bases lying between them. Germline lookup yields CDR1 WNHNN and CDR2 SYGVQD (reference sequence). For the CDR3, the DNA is TGCGCCAGCAGTCCAGGGATGATCCATCAGCCCCAGCATTTT. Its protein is CASSPGMIHQPQHF.

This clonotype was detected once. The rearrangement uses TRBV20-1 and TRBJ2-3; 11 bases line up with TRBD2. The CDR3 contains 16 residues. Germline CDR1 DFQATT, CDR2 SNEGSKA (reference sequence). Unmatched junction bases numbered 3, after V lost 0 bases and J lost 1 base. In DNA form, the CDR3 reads TGCAGTGCTAGAGATGGTAGCGGGAGGGGCACAGATACGCAGTATTTT. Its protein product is CSARDGSGRGTDTQYF.

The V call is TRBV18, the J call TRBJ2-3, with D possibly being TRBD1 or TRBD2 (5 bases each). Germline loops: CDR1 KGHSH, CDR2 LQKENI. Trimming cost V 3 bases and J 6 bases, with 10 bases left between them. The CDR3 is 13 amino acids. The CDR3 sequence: CASSPGTRDTQYF. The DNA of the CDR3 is TGTGCCAGCTCACCGGGGACCAGGGATACGCAGTATTTT. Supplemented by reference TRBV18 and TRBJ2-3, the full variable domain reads NAGVMQNPRHLVRRRGQEARLRCSPMKGHSHVYWYRQLPEEGLKFMVYLQKENIIDESGMPKERFSAEFPKEGPSILRIQQVVRGDSAAYFCASSPGTRDTQYFGPGTRLTVL.

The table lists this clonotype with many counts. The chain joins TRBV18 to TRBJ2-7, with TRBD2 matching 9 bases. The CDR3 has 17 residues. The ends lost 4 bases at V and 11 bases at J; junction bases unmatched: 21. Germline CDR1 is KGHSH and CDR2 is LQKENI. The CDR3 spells CASSRERLGLALDSKYF. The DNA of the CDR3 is TGTGCCAGCTCACGAGAGCGCCTGGGACTAGCCCTCGATAGTAAGTACTTC.

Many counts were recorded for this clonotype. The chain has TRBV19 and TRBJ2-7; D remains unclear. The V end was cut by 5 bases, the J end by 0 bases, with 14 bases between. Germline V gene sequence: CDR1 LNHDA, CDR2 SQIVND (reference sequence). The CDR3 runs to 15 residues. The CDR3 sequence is CASSAPGGHSYEQYF. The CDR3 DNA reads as TGTGCCAGTAGTGCCCCAGGCGGCCACTCCTACGAGCAGTACTTC.

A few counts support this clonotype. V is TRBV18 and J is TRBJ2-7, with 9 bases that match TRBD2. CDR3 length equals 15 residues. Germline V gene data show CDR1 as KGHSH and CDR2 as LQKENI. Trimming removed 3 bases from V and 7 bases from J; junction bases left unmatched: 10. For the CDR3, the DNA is TGTGCCAGCTCACCCCGTGGCGGGAGGGCCGGAGAGCAGTACTTC. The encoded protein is CASSPRGGRAGEQYF.

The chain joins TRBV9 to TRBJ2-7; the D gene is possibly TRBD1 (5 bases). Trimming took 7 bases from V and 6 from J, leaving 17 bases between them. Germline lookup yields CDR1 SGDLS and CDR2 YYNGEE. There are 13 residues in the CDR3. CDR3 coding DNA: TGTGCCAGCTCACCGGTCTCAGGGTCCGAGCAGTACTTC. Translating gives CASSPVSGSEQYF.

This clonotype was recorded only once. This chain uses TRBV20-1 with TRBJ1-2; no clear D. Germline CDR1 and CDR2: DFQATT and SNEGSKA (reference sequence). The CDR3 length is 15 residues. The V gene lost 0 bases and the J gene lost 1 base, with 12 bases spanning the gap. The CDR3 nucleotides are TGCAGTGCTAGAGATCCGTCAGGTCGTAACTATGGCTACACCTTC. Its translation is CSARDPSGRNYGYTF.

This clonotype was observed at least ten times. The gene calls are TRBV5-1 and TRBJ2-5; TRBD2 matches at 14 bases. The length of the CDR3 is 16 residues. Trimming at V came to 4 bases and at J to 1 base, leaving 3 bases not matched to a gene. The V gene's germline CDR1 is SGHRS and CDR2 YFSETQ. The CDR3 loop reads CASSPGLAGGQETQYF. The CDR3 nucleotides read TGCGCCAGCAGCCCCGGACTAGCGGGGGGCCAAGAGACCCAGTACTTC.

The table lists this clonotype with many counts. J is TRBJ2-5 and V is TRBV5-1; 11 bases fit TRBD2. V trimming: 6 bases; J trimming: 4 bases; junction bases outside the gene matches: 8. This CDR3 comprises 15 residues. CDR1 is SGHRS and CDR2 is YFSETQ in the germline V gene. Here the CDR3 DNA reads TGCGCCAGCATTATTAGCGGGAGGGCCGGAGAGACCCAGTACTTC. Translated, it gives CASIISGRAGETQYF.

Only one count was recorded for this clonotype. The CDR3 region is CSARETDTQYF. The DNA of the CDR3 is TGTTCGGCTAGGGAGACAGATACGCAGTATTTT. This chain connects TRBV27 to TRBJ2-3, with D maybe TRBD2 (5 bases). CDR3 size: 11 residues. Per the germline V gene, CDR1 is MNHEY and CDR2 is SMNVEV (reference sequence).

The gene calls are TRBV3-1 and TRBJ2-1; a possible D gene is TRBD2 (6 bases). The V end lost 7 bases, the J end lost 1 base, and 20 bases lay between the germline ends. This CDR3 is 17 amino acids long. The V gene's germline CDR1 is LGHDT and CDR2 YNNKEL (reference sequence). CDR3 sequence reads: CASNTIAEKGSYNEQFF. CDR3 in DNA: TGTGCCAGCAACACAATAGCGGAGAAGGGATCCTACAATGAGCAGTTCTTC.

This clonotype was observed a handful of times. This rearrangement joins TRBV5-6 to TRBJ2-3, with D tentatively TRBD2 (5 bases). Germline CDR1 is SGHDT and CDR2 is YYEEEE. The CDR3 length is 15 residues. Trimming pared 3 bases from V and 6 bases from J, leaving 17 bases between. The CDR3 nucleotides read TGTGCCAGCAGCTCAGGACTGCCCGGGTATGATACGCAGTATTTT. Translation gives CASSSGLPGYDTQYF.